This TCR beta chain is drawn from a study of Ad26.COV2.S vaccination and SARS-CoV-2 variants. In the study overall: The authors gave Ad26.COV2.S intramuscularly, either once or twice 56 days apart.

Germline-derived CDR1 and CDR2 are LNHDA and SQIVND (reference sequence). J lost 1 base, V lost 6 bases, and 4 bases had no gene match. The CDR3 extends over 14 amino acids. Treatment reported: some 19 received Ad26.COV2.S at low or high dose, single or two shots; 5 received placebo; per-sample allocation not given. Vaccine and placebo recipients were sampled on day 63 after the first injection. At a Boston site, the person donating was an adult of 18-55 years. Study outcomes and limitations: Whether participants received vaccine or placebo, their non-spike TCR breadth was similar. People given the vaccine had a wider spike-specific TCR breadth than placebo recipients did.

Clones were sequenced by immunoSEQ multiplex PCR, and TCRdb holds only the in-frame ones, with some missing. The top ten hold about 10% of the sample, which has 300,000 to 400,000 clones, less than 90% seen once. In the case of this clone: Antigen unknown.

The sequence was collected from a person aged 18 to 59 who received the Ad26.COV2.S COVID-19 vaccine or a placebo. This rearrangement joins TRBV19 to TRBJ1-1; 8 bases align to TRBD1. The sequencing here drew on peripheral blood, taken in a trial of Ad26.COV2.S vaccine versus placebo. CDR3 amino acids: CASRVQGANTEAFF. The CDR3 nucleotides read TGTGCCAGTAGGGTTCAGGGGGCGAACACTGAAGCTTTCTTT.